This TCR beta chain was captured in a study of blood T cell repertoires in COVID-19. Overall study: Donors in the United States, Italy and Spain gave samples during acute or convalescent COVID-19.

TCRdb's copy holds only in-frame clones and misses some; the assay was immunoSEQ multiplex PCR. The table lists around 50,000 clones, approximately 90% of them singletons, with under 6.5% in the top ten. Germline V gives CDR1 SGHAT, CDR2 FQDESV (reference sequence). The CDR3 length is 14 residues. V trimming: 5 bases; J trimming: 3 bases; junction bases outside the gene matches: 2. The receptor was derived from a man aged 65 to 79 with acute or convalescent COVID-19. The sample consisted of peripheral blood. The chain is built from TRBV11-1 and TRBJ2-1; 9 bases fit TRBD1. As DNA, the CDR3 is TGTGCCAGCAGCCGGGACAGGGACTACAATGAGCAGTTCTTC. Its translation is CASSRDRDYNEQFF. Using reference TRBV11-1 and TRBJ2-1 for the parts outside the CDR3, the full variable domain is EAEVAQSPRYKITEKSQAVAFWCDPISGHATLYWYRQILGQGPELLVQFQDESVVDDSQLPKDRFSAERLKGVDSTLKIQPAELGDSAMYLCASSRDRDYNEQFFGPGTRLTVL.